This is a list of T cell receptor beta chains from one sample in a study of post-analysis software for immune sequencing data. A single record per CDR3 protein comes from TCRdb applying MiXCR to the PCR reads. The sample holds hundreds of thousands of distinct CDR3 sequences, 35% to 40% seen once. The sample taken for sequencing was blood. All receptors come from a girl aged 10 to 17 with multiple sclerosis. Each CDR3 is given with its conserved first and last residue. The order of the fields is clone size, D gene, V gene, J gene, CDR3 protein, CDR3 DNA. D genes are given only for firm matches. Rows give clone size only sometimes, using once, few, many, or a class for an expanded clone.

clone size: many; D gene: TRBD1; V gene: TRBV15; J gene: TRBJ1-1; CDR3 protein: CATTLDRAVPEAFF; CDR3 DNA: TGTGCCACCACCCTGGACAGGGCCGTCCCTGAAGCTTTCTTT
clone size: .; D gene: .; V gene: TRBV28; J gene: TRBJ1-1; CDR3 protein: CASGLIRGAVNTEAFF; CDR3 DNA: TGTGCCAGCGGTTTAATCCGGGGGGCGGTGAACACTGAAGCTTTCTTT
clone size: few; D gene: .; V gene: TRBV7-9; J gene: TRBJ2-1; CDR3 protein: CASTRRAGSSYNEQFF; CDR3 DNA: TGTGCCAGCACCCGGCGGGCGGGTAGCTCCTACAATGAGCAGTTCTTC
clone size: .; D gene: .; V gene: TRBV20-1; J gene: TRBJ2-3; CDR3 protein: CSANWVGTDTQYF; CDR3 DNA: TGCAGTGCTAACTGGGTGGGAACAGATACGCAGTATTTT
clone size: .; D gene: TRBD2; V gene: TRBV29-1; J gene: TRBJ2-1; CDR3 protein: CSVGLGLAGTSDEQFF; CDR3 DNA: TGCAGCGTTGGCCTGGGGCTAGCGGGAACCAGCGATGAGCAGTTCTTC
clone size: many; D gene: .; V gene: TRBV29-1; J gene: TRBJ1-2; CDR3 protein: CSVEVGRQYGYTF; CDR3 DNA: TGCAGCGTTGAGGTGGGACGGCAATATGGCTACACCTTC
clone size: many; D gene: .; V gene: TRBV20-1; J gene: TRBJ1-6; CDR3 protein: CSAIGMADSPLHF; CDR3 DNA: TGCAGTGCCATAGGGATGGCCGATTCACCCCTCCACTTT
clone size: many; D gene: .; V gene: TRBV13; J gene: TRBJ1-1; CDR3 protein: CASGRPAGDDTEAFF; CDR3 DNA: TGTGCCAGCGGTCGGCCAGCAGGTGATGACACTGAAGCTTTCTTT
clone size: .; D gene: TRBD2; V gene: TRBV5-1; J gene: TRBJ2-3; CDR3 protein: CASSRWTSGEDTQYF; CDR3 DNA: TGCGCCAGCAGCCGATGGACTAGCGGGGAAGATACGCAGTATTTT
clone size: few; D gene: .; V gene: TRBV5-5; J gene: TRBJ1-4; CDR3 protein: CASSPQGWTPPNEKLFF; CDR3 DNA: TGTGCCAGCAGCCCCCAAGGGTGGACACCGCCGAATGAAAAACTGTTTTTT